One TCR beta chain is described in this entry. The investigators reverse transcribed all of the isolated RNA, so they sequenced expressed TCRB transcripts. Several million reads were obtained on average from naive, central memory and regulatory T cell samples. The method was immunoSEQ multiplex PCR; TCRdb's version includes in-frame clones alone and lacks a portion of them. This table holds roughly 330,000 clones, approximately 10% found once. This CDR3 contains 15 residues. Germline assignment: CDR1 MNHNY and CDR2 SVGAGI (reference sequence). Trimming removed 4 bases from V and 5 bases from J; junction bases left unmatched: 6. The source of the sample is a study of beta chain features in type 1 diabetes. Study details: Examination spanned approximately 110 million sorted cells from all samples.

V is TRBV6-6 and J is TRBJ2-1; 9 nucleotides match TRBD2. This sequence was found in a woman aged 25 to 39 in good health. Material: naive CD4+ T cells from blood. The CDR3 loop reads CASSSSSGINNEQFF. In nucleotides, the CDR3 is TGTGCCAGCAGTTCCTCTAGCGGGATAAACAATGAGCAGTTCTTC.